This T cell receptor (beta chain) was identified during a study of cytomegalovirus exposure and HLA in healthy donors. A remark on this clone: Its matching antigen is unknown.

Repertoires were generated with immunoSEQ multiplex PCR, while TCRdb's copy carries only in-frame clones and drops some. Here the sample spans approximately 120,000 clones, roughly nine tenths being singletons. The study's findings and limits: Some public TCRs appeared in many individuals, while most sequences were rare. Overall, about 160 TCR beta chains were annotated as cytomegalovirus-associated.

The V gene end was trimmed by 1 base and the J gene end by 1 base; junction bases not matched to a gene: 2. Germline V gives CDR1 SGHRS, CDR2 YFSETQ. The CDR3 is made up of 16 amino acids. This clonotype was obtained from a woman aged 18-29 years in good health and CMV-seronegative. Sequenced: PBMCs. The rearrangement joins TRBV5-1 to TRBJ2-5, with 12 nucleotides matching TRBD2. The CDR3 DNA reads as TGCGCCAGCAGCTTGATACTAGCGGGAGGCCAAGAGACCCAGTACTTC. This sequence encodes CASSLILAGGQETQYF. Using reference TRBV5-1 and TRBJ2-5 for the parts outside the CDR3, the full variable domain is KAGVTQTPRYLIKTRGQQVTLSCSPISGHRSVSWYQQTPGQGLQFLFEYFSETQRNKGNFPGRFSGRQFSNSRSEMNVSTLELGDSALYLCASSLILAGGQETQYFGPGTRLLVL.